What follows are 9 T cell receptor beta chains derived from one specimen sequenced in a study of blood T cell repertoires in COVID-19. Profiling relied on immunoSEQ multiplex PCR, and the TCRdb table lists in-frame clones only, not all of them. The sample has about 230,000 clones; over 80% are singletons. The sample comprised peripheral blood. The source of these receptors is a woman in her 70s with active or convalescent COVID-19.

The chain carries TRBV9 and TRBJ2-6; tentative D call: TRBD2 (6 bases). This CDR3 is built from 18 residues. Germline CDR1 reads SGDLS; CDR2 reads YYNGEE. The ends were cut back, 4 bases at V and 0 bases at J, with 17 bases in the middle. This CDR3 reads CASSPLWGVTSGANVLTF. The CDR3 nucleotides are TGTGCCAGCAGCCCCCTTTGGGGGGTGACCTCTGGGGCCAACGTCCTGACTTTC.

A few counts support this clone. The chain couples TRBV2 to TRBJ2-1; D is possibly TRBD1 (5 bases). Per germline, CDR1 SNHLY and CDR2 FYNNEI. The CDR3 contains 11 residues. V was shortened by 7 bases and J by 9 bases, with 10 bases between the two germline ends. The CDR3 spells CASNLDSEQFF. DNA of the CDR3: TGTGCCAGCAACCTCGACAGTGAGCAGTTCTTC. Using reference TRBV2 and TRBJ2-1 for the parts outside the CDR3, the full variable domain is EPEVTQTPSHQVTQMGQEVILRCVPISNHLYFYWYRQILGQKVEFLVSFYNNEISEKSEIFDDQFSVERPDGSNFTLKIRSTKLEDSAMYFCASNLDSEQFFGPGTRLTVL.

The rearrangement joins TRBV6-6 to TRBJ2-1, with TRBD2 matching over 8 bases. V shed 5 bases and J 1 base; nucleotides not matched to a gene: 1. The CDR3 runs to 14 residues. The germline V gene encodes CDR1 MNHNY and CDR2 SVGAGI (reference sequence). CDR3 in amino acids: CASSPSGSYNEQFF. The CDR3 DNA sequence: TGTGCCAGCAGTCCTAGCGGGTCCTACAATGAGCAGTTCTTC.

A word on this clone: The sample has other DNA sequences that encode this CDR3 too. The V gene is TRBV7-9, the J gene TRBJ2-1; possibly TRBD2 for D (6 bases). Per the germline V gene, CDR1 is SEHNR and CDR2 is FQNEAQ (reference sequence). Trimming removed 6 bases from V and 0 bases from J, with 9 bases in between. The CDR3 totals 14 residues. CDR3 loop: CASSPGLSYNEQFF. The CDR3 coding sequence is TGTGCCAGCAGTCCGGGACTCTCCTACAATGAGCAGTTCTTC.

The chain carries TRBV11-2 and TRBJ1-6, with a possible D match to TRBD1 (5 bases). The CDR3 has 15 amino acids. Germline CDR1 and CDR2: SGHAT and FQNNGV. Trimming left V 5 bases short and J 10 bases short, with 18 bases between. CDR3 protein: CASSRNTGPGSPLHF. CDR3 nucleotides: TGTGCCAGCAGCCGTAACACAGGACCTGGGTCACCCCTCCACTTT.

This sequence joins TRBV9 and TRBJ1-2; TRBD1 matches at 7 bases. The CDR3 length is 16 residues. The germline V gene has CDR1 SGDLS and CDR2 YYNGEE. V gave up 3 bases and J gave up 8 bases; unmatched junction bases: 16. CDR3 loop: CASSAPKGQLDSGYTF. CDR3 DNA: TGTGCCAGCAGCGCTCCCAAGGGACAGCTAGATTCCGGCTACACCTTC.

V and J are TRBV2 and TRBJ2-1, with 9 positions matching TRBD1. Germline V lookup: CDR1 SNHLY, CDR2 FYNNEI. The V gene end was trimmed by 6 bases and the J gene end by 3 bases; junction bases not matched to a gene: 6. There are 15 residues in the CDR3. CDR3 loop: CASSPVTGGYNEQFF. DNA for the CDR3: TGTGCCAGCAGCCCCGTGACAGGGGGCTACAATGAGCAGTTCTTC.

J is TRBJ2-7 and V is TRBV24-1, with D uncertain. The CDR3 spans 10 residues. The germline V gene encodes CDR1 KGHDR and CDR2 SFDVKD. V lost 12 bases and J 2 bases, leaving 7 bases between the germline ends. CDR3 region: CASRAYEQYF. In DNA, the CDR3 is TGTGCCTCCCGGGCCTACGAGCAGTACTTC.

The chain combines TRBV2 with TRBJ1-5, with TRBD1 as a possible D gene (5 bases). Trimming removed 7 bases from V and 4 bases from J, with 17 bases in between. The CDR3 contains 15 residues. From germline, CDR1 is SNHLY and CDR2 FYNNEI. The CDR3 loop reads CASNLGGEGNQPQHF. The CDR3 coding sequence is TGTGCCAGCAACTTAGGAGGGGAGGGAAATCAGCCCCAGCATTTT.